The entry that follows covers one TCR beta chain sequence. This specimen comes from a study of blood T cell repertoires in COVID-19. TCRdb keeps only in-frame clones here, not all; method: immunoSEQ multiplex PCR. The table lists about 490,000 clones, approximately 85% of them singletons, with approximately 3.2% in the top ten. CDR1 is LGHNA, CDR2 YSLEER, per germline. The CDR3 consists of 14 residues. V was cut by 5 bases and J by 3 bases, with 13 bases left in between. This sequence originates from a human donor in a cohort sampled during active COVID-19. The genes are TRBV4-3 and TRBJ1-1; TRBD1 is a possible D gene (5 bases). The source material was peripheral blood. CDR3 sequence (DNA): TGCGCCAGCAGCACCCACGGGGGTGACACTGAAGCTTTCTTT. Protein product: CASSTHGGDTEAFF.